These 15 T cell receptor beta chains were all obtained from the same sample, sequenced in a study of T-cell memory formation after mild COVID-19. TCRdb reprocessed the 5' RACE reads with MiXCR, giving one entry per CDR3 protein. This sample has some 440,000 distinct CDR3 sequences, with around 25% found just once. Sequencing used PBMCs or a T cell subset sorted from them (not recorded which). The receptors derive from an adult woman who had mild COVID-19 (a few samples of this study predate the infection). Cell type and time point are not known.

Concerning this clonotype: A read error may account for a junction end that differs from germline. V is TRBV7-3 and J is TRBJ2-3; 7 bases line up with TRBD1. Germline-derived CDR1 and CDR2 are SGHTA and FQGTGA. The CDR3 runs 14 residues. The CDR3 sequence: CATSPGTVADTQYF. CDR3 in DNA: TGTGCCACCAGCCCCGGGACAGTCGCAGATACGCAGTATTTT. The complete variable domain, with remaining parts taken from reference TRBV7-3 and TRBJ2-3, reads GAGVSQTPSNKVTEKGKYVELRCDPISGHTALYWYRQSLGQGPEFLIYFQGTGAADDSGLPNDRFFAVRPEGSVSTLKIQRTERGDSAVYLCATSPGTVADTQYFGPGTRLTVL.

The DNA of the CDR3 is TGTGCCAGCAGCCCCCTTGGGACAGGGTACAATGAGCAGTTCTTC. Its translation: CASSPLGTGYNEQFF. The rearrangement joins TRBV7-9 to TRBJ2-1, with TRBD1 matching 9 bases. V trimming: 5 bases; J trimming: 4 bases; junction bases outside the gene matches: 6. Germline CDR1 and CDR2: SEHNR and FQNEAQ (reference sequence). There are 15 residues in the CDR3.

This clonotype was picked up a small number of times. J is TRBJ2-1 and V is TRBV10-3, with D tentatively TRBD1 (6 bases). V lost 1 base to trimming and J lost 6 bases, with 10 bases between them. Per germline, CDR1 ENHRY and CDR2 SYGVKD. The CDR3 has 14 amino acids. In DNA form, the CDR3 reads TGTGCCATCAGTGAGTTCACAGGGCCCAATGAGCAGTTCTTC. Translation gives CAISEFTGPNEQFF.

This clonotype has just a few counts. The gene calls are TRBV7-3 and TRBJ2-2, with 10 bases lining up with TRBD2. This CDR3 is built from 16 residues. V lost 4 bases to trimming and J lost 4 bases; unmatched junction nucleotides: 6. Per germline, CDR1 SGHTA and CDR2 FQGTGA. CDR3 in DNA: TGTGCCAGCAGCTCTGGACTAGCGGAGGGCACCGGGGAGCTGTTTTTT. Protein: CASSSGLAEGTGELFF.

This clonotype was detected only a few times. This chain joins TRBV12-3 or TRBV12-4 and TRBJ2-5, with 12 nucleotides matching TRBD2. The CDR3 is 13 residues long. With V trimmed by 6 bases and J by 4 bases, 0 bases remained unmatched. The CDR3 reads CASRTSGGETQYF. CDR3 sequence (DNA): TGTGCCAGCAGGACTAGCGGGGGAGAGACCCAGTACTTC.

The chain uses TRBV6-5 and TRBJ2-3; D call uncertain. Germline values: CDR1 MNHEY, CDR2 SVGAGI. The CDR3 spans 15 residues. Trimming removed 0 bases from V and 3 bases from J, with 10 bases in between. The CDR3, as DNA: TGTGCCAGCAGTTACTCGAGCGCATTTACAGATACGCAGTATTTT. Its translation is CASSYSSAFTDTQYF.

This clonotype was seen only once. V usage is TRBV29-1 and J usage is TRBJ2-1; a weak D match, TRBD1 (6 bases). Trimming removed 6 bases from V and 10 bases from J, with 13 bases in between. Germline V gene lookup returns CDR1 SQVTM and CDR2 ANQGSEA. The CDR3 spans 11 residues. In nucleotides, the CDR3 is TGCAGCGTCCCCCAGGGGTGGGAGCAGTTCTTC. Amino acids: CSVPQGWEQFF.

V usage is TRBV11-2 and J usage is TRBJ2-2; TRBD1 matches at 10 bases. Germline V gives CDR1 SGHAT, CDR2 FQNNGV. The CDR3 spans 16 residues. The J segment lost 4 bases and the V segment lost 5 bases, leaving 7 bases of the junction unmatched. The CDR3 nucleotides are TGTGCCAGCAGCACAAGGGACAGGGGTCCCACCGGGGAGCTGTTTTTT. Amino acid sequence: CASSTRDRGPTGELFF. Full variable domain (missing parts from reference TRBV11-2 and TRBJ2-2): EAGVAQSPRYKIIEKRQSVAFWCNPISGHATLYWYQQILGQGPKLLIQFQNNGVVDDSQLPKDRFSAERLKGVDSTLKIQPAKLEDSAVYLCASSTRDRGPTGELFFGEGSRLTVL.

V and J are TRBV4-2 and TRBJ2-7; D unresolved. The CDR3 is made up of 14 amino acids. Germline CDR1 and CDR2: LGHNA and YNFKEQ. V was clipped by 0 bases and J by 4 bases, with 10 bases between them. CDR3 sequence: CASSQDLPPYEQYF. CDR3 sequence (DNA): TGTGCCAGCAGCCAAGATCTCCCACCGTACGAGCAGTACTTC.

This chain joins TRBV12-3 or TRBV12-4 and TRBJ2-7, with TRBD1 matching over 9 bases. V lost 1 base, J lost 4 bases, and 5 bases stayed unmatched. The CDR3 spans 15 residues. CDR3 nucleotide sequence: TGTGCCAGCAGTTTAGACCGGGACAGGGAGTACGAGCAGTACTTC. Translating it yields CASSLDRDREYEQYF.

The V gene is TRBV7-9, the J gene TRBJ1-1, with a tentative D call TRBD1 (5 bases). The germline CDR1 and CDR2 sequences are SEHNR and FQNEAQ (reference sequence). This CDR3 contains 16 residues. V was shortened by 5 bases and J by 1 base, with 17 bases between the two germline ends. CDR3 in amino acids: CASSASVGPPNTEAFF. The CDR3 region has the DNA TGTGCCAGCAGCGCATCGGTGGGACCGCCGAACACTGAAGCTTTCTTT.

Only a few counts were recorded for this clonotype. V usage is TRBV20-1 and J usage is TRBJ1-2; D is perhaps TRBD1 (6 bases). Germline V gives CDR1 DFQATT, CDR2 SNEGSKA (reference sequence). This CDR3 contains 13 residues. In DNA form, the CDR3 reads TGCAGCGCAGACACAGGGAATCCTTATGGCTACACCTTC. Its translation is CSADTGNPYGYTF.

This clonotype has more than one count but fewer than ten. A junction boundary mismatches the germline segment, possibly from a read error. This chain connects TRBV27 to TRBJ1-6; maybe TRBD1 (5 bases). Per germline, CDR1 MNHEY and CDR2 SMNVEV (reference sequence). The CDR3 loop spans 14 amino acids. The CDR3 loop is CASGSGGVYSPLNF. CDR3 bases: TGTGCCAGCGGCTCGGGGGGAGTTTATTCACCCCTCAACTTT.

This CDR3 is CASSTSGTNEAFF. The CDR3 DNA is TGTGCCAGCAGCACCTCCGGGACAAATGAAGCTTTCTTT. This sequence joins TRBV9 and TRBJ1-1; possibly TRBD1 for D (6 bases). Germline lookup yields CDR1 SGDLS and CDR2 YYNGEE. The V and J ends lost 4 bases and 7 bases respectively, with 14 bases between them. CDR3 length: 13 amino acids.

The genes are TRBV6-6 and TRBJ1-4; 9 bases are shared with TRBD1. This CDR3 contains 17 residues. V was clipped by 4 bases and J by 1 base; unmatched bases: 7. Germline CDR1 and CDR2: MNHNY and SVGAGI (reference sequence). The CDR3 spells CASSSTQGARTNEKLFF. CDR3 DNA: TGTGCCAGCAGTTCCACACAGGGGGCGCGAACTAATGAAAAACTGTTTTTT.